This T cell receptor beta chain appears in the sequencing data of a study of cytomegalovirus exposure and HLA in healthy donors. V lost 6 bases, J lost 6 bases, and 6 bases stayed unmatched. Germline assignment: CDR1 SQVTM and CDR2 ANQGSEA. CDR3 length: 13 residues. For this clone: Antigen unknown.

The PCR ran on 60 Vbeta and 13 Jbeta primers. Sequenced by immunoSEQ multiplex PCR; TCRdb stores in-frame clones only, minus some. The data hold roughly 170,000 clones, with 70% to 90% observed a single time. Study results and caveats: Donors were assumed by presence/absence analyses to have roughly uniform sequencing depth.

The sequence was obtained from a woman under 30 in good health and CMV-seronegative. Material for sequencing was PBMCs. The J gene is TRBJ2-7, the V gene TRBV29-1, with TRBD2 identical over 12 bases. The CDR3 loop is CSVLAGGYSEQYF. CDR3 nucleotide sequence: TGCAGCGTCCTAGCGGGAGGGTACTCCGAGCAGTACTTC.